The T cell receptor beta chain under discussion was sequenced for a study of vaccination and CD4 T cells after COVID-19 (dated by TCRdb to between 2020 and 2023). Background on the whole study: In the convalescent cohort there were six males and four females, among whom were two Hispanic individuals, seven Caucasians, two Asians and one multiracial person. Post-vaccine blood samples were obtained a median of approximately 74 days after the second vaccine dose, with a range of 14 to 241 days. In roughly nine COVID-19 convalescent patients and 4 infection-naive healthy vaccine recipients, the spike-specific CD4+ TCR repertoire before mRNA vaccination was compared with the repertoire after mRNA vaccination. Post-COVID blood samples from convalescent patients were collected a median of roughly 100 days after diagnosis, with a range of roughly 30 to 170 days. Each participant got two doses of either the Pfizer-BioNTech BNT162b2 vaccine (n=8) or the Moderna mRNA-1273 vaccine (n=2). In control cultures, a CEFX viral epitope pool was used as positive control, an HIV-1 Nef peptide pool was used as negative control, or no peptide was added. Culture stimuli were overlapping spike peptide pools from SARS-CoV-2 and from the common cold coronaviruses HCoV-NL63, HCoV-OC43 and HCoV-229E. Memory CD4+ T cell crossreactivity between SARS-CoV-2 and common cold coronavirus spike proteins was assessed at the TCR clonotype level in an earlier paper using these donors.

Study-wide conclusions, independent of this receptor: The number of convalescent patients in the study was relatively small, and the study did not examine early timepoints following natural infection. The median number of SARS-CoV-2-reactive clonotypes rose from 20 to 25 after infection to roughly 40 after vaccination, but the change was not significant. Of the vaccine-specific clones in convalescent patients, 304 of 307, or nearly all, reacted only to SARS-CoV-2 spike and did not cross-react with common cold coronaviruses. In convalescent patients, a median approximately 90% of post-vaccine SARS-CoV-2-reactive clones were detected only after vaccination, suggesting vaccine-specific priming.

Its CDR3 holds 13 amino acids, cysteine through phenylalanine. This entry keeps only the CDR3 DNA: 39 bases, framed from base 1. V is pared back by 5 bases and J by 7 bases, with 10 bases lying between the germline termini. CDR1 and CDR2 (SGHRS, YFSETQ) derive from the germline V gene. The treatment or condition label on this specimen signifies: roughly nine-day PBMC culture with coronavirus spike peptide pools or control peptides (ViraFEST assay). CD4+ T cells from unexposed donors were collected before the COVID-19 pandemic (2011-2018). The ViraFEST assay was used in the study, in which antigen-specific T cells were expanded with peptide pools and expanded clonotypes were subsequently identified by TCR sequencing. Each well held 2.1 million or so PBMCs cultured in IMDM containing roughly 5.4% human AB serum and approximately 9.8 IU/ml IL-2, with 9 to 10 ug/ml peptide pools added. On days 3 and 7, half of the culture medium was replaced with fresh IL-2-containing medium. After approximately eleven days of culture, CD4+ T cells were isolated by negative selection using the EasySep CD4+ T cell isolation kit. Unexposed donor CD4+ T cells were tested for reactivity to SARS-CoV-2 S and N and four common cold coronavirus spike pools, as cell number allowed. PBMCs were separated from whole blood using Ficoll-Paque Plus gradient centrifugation and then either used fresh or cryopreserved at -140C. Triplicate wells were generally used for each culture condition. The leukapheresis product used for the unexposed donors was purchased from a commercial source.

For this clonotype: Its cognate antigen has yet to be identified. Per-nucleotide qualities are absent, and no much larger clonotype sits a single base away.

Library prep was done by PCR. At the Johns Hopkins FTIC core, DNA from the cultured CD4+ T cells underwent TCR sequencing with the Oncomine TCR Beta short-read assay. The QIAamp micro DNA kit was used to extract genomic DNA from the cultured CD4+ T cells. Oncomine TCR Beta libraries from cultured CD4+ T cells were pooled with unique dual indexes and sequenced on an Illumina iSeq 100. In the authors' own workflow: Non-productive sequences were removed, and CDR3s not starting with C, not ending with F or W, or shorter than 7 amino acids were discarded. The MANAFEST web application identified antigen-specific clonotypes by comparing peptide-stimulated wells against reference wells and other culture wells. For a clone to be called positive, the clone needed an FDR below 0.05, an odds ratio above 5, and a productive frequency above 0.1% in at least two of three replicate wells. A clonotype counted as cross-reactive if it showed significant expansion both in the SARS-CoV-2 spike wells and in at least one common cold coronavirus spike condition. CDR3 homology was assessed with Levenshtein distances (stringdist) and unrooted phylogenetic trees (ape) in R version 3.6.1. TCRdb handled the public reads itself, with Q25 trimming in fastp and clone calling in MiXCR, and kept productive beta chains. Every entry covers one CDR3 protein and lists the most common genes and DNA from its rows. These V and J calls derive from TCRdb rather than the authors' analysis. For this sample the table gives some 3,000 distinct CDR3 sequences, of which over 25% were detected only once. Jointly, the top ten make up around 71% of the sample.

Sequencing input: CD4+ T cells from blood, cultured in vitro. The chain joins TRBV5-1 to TRBJ1-6; no D gene can be assigned with confidence. The TCR originated in a human donor in good health. The CDR3: CASRLDTNSPLHF. DNA sequence: TGCGCCAGCAGGTTAGATACGAATTCACCCCTCCACTTT.